This TCR beta chain is from a study of sequential checkpoint blockade in melanoma. Libraries were prepared by immunoSEQ multiplex PCR; TCRdb keeps only in-frame clonotypes and omits some of them. Of around 16,000 clones in the sample, roughly 93% were seen once. Specified treatment: randomized to nivolumab then ipilimumab (arm A) or the reverse (arm B). None of the patients previously received DNA-damaging chemotherapy. In germline, CDR1 is PRHDT, CDR2 FYEKMQ (reference sequence). J gave up 6 bases and V 0 bases, and 5 bases lay outside the gene matches. The CDR3 contains 15 residues. The receptor comes from a human donor with melanoma. This chain joins TRBV13 and TRBJ2-7; 10 positions agree with TRBD1. The specimen comprised CD8+ T cells sorted from blood (inferred from file names), sampled from a patient given nivolumab and ipilimumab in sequence. The CDR3 DNA is TGTGCCAGCAGCTTAGGGGTAGGGACAGGGGCCGAGCAGTACTTC. Translation: CASSLGVGTGAEQYF. The complete variable domain, with remaining parts taken from reference TRBV13 and TRBJ2-7, reads AAGVIQSPRHLIKEKRETATLKCYPIPRHDTVYWYQQGPGQDPQFLISFYEKMQSDKGSIPDRFSAQQFSDYHSELNMSSLELGDSALYFCASSLGVGTGAEQYFGPGTRLTVT.